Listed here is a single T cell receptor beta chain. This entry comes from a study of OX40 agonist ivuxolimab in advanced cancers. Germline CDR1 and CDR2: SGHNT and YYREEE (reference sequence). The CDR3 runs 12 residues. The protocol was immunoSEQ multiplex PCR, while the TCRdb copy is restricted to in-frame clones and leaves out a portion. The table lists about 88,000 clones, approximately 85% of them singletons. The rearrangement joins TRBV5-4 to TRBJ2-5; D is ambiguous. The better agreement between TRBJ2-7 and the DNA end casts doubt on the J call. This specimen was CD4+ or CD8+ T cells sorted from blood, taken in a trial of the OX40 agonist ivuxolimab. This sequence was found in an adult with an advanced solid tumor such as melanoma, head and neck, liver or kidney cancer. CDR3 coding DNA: TGTGCCAGCAGCCCGGACGGCTACGAGCAGTACTTC. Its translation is CASSPDGYEQYF.